The sequence of this TCR beta chain was determined in a study of CD8 T cells in ankylosing spondylitis (dated by TCRdb to 2016 to 2017). As for the study more broadly: The study set out to find disease-linked TCR variants by profiling T cell receptor beta repertoires in ankylosing spondylitis patients and healthy donors. In total, the full study cohort was made up of 110 or so healthy donors and more than 20 ankylosing spondylitis patients. Samples of peripheral blood were taken, and for ankylosing spondylitis patients, synovial fluid was collected as well.

General study outcomes and caveats: According to the report, matched synovial fluid samples from ankylosing spondylitis patients were significantly enriched for the disease-linked clones. Blood from ankylosing spondylitis patients appeared to be characterized by a TCR beta motif made up of under ten highly homologous amino acid variants. Some motif variants had previously been reported in the synovial fluid and blood of reactive arthritis patients, which suggests shared mechanisms of disease initiation. The disease-linked clones had a CD8+ phenotype and were found at relatively low frequencies in peripheral blood.

Regarding this clonotype: The target of this receptor is not known. No qualities accompany the bases; no much larger clone lies one base away.

Sequenced on an Illumina HiSeq 2500. Quantitative 5'-RACE with molecular barcodes was used to prepare TCR beta libraries. The authors' analysis ran thus. To identify disease-linked TCR variants, a new computational method was used, one built on a probabilistic model of VDJ rearrangement. Starting from the raw public reads, TCRdb applied fastp trimming at Q25, assembled clones with MiXCR and retained in-frame beta chains. Entries that share a CDR3 protein sequence are merged under the most common genes and DNA. The V and J calls were not made by the authors but by TCRdb's processing. Counted in this sample were a few hundred thousand distinct CDR3 sequences; about 13% of them appeared once. In total, the top ten clones hold nearly 7% of the sample. CDR1 and CDR2 (MNHNS, SASEGT) derive from the germline V gene. The trim is 6 bases for V and 1 base for J, with a gap of 19 bases between the germline ends. From cysteine to phenylalanine, the CDR3 is 17 amino acids long. Left in the record is the CDR3 DNA by itself, 51 bases read in frame from the first base.

The sequence joins TRBV6-1 to TRBJ1-5; TRBD1 is a weak D gene call, 5 bases matching. Input material: blood, either unsorted or a sorted T cell fraction (not recorded which). The clonotype comes from a male donor with ankylosing spondylitis. The bases are TGTGCCAGCAGCGCGCCCATGGGGACTCGGAGCAATCAGCCCCAGCATTTT. The resulting protein is CASSAPMGTRSNQPQHF.